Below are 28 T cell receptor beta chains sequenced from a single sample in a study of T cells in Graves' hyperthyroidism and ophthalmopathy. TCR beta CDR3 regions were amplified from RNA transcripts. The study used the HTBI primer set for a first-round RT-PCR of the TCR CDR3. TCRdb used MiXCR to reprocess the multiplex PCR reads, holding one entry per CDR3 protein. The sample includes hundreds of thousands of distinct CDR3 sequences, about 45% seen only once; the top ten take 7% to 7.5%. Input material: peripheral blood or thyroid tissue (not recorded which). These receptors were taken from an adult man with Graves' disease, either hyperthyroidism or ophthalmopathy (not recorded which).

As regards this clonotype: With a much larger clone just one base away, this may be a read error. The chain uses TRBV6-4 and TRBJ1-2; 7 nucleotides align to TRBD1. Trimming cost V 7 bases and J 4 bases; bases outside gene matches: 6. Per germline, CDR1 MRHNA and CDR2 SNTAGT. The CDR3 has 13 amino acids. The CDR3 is CASKRDRLYGYTF. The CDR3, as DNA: TGTGCCAGCAAACGGGACAGACTCTATGGCTACACCTTC.

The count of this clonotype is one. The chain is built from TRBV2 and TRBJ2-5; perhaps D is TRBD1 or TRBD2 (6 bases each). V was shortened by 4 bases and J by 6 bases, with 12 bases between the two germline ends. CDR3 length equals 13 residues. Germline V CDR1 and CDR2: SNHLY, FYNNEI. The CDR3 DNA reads TGTGCCAGCAGTGGGGGGGCCTCACAGACCCAGTACTTC. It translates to CASSGGASQTQYF.

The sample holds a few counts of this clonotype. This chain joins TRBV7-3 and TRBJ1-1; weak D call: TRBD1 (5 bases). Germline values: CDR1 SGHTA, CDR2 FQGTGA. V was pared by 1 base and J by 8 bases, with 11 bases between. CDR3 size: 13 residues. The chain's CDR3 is CASSLIQGGEAFF. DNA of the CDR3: TGTGCCAGCAGCTTAATCCAGGGAGGCGAAGCTTTCTTT.

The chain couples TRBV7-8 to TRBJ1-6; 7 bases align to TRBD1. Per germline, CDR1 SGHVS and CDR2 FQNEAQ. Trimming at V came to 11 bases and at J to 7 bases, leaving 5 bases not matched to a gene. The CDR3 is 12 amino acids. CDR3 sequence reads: CASTGPNSPLHF. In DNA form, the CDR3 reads TGTGCCTCGACAGGGCCGAATTCACCCCTCCACTTT.

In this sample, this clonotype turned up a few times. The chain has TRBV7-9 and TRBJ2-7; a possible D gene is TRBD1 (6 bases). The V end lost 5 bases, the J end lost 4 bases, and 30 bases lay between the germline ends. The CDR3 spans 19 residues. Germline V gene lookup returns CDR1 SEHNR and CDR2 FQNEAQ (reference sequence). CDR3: CASSATESGAQQGDYEQYF. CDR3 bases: TGTGCCAGCAGCGCGACAGAATCCGGGGCCCAACAGGGCGATTACGAGCAGTACTTC. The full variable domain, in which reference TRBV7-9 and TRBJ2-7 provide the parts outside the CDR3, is DTGVSQNPRHKITKRGQNVTFRCDPISEHNRLYWYRQTLGQGPEFLTYFQNEAQLEKSRLLSDRFSAERPKGSFSTLEIQRTEQGDSAMYLCASSATESGAQQGDYEQYFGPGTRLTVT.

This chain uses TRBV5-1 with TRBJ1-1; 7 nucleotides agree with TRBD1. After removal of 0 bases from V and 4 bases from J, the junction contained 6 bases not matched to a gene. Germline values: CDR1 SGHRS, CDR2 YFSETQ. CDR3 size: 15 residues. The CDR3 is CASSLAKGAGTEAFF. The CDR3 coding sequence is TGCGCCAGCAGCTTGGCCAAGGGGGCTGGCACTGAAGCTTTCTTT.

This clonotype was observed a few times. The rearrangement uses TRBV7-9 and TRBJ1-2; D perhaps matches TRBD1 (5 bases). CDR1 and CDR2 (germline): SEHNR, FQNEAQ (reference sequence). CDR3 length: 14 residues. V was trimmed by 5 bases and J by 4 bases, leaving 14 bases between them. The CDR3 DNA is TGTGCCAGCAGCGTTAGGGACGGCCGCTATGGCTACACCTTC. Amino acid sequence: CASSVRDGRYGYTF.

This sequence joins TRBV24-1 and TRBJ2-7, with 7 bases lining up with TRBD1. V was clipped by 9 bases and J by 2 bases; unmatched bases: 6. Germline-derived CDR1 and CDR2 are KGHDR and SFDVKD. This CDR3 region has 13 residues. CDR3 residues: CATGTGTAYEQYF. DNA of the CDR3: TGTGCCACCGGTACCGGGACAGCCTACGAGCAGTACTTC.

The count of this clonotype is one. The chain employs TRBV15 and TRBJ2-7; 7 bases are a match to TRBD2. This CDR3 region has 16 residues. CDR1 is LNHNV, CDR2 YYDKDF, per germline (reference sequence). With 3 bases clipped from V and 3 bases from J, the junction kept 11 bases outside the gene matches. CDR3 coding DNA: TGTGCCACCAGCAGCTTGGGAGGGACCTCACGCTACGAGCAGTACTTC. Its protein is CATSSLGGTSRYEQYF.

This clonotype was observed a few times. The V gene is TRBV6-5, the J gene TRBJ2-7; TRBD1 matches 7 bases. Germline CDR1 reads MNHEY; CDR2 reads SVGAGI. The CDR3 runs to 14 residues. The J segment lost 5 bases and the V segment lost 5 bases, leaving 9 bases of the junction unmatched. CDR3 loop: CASSHDRVRHEQYF. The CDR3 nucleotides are TGTGCCAGCAGTCACGACAGGGTTCGCCACGAGCAGTACTTC.

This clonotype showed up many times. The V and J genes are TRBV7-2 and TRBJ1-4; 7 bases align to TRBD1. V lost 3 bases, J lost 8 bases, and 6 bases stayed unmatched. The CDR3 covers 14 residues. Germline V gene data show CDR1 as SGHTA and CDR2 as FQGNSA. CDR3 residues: CASSLMQGDEKLFF. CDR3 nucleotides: TGTGCCAGCAGCTTGATGCAGGGGGACGAAAAACTGTTTTTT. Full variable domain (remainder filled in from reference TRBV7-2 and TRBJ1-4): GAGVSQSPSNKVTEKGKDVELRCDPISGHTALYWYRQSLGQGLEFLIYFQGNSAPDKSGLPSDRFSAERTGGSVSTLTIQRTQQEDSAVYLCASSLMQGDEKLFFGSGTQLSVL.

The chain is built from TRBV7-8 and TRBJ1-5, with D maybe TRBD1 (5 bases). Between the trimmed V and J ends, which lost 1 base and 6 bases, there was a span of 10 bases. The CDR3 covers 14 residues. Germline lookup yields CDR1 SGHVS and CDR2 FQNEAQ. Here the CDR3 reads CASSLVREGQPQHF. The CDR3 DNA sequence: TGTGCCAGCAGCTTAGTCAGGGAAGGTCAGCCCCAGCATTTT.

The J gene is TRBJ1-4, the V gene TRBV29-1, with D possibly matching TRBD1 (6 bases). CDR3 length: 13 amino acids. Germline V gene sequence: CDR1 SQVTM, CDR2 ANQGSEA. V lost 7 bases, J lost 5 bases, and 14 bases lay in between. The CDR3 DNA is TGCAGCGCCCGCCGAGACAGGAATGAAAAACTGTTTTTT. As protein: CSARRDRNEKLFF. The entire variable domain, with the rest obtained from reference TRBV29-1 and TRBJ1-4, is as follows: SAVISQKPSRDICQRGTSLTIQCQVDSQVTMMFWYRQQPGQSLTLIATANQGSEATYESGFVIDKFPISRPNLTFSTLTVSNMSPEDSSIYLCSARRDRNEKLFFGSGTQLSVL.

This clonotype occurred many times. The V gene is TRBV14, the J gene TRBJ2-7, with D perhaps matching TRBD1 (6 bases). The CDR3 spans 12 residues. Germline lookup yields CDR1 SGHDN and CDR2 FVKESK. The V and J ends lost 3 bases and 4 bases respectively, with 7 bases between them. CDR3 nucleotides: TGTGCCAGCAGCCATAGGGGGTACGAGCAGTACTTC. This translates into CASSHRGYEQYF.

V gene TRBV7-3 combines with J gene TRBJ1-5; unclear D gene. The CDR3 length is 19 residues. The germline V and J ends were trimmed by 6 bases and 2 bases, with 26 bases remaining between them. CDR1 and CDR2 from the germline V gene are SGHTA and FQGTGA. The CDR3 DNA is TGTGCCAGCAGGCCACCATTCGGTCTGGGGATGAAGGGCAATCAGCCCCAGCATTTT. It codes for CASRPPFGLGMKGNQPQHF.

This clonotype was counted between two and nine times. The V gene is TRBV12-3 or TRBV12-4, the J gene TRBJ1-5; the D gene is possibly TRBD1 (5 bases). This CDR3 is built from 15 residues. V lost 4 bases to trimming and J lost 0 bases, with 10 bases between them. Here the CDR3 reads CASSYRQNSNQPQHF. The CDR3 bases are TGTGCCAGCAGTTATCGACAGAATAGCAATCAGCCCCAGCATTTT.

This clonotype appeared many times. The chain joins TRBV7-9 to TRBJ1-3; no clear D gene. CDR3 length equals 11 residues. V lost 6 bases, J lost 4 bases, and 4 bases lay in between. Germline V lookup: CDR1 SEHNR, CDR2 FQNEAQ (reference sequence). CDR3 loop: CASRTGNTIYF. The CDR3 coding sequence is TGTGCCAGCAGGACGGGAAACACCATATATTTT.

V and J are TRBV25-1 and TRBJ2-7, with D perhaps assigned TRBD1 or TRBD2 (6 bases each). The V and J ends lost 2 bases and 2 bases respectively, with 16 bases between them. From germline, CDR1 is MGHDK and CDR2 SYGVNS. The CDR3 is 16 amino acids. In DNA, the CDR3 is TGTGCCAGCAGTGAACTGGGGGCGGGCGGGGCCTACGAGCAGTACTTC. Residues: CASSELGAGGAYEQYF.

CDR3 bases: TGTGCCAGCAGCGTAGGCTCAGGGACCCAGCCCCAGCATTTT. This gives the protein CASSVGSGTQPQHF. The chain carries TRBV9 and TRBJ1-5; D might be TRBD1 (5 bases). Germline V gene lookup returns CDR1 SGDLS and CDR2 YYNGEE. V was shortened by 0 bases and J by 7 bases, with 11 bases between the two germline ends. The length of the CDR3 is 14 residues. Full variable domain (outside the CDR3, taken from reference TRBV9 and TRBJ1-5): DSGVTQTPKHLITATGQRVTLRCSPRSGDLSVYWYQQSLDQGLQFLIQYYNGEERAKGNILERFSAQQFPDLHSELNLSSLELGDSALYFCASSVGSGTQPQHFGDGTRLSIL.

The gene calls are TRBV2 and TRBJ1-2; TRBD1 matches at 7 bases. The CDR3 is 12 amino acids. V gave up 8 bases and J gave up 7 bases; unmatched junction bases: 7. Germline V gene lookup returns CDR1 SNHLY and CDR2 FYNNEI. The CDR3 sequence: CASADRDFGYTF. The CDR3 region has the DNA TGTGCCAGCGCTGACAGGGATTTTGGCTACACCTTC.

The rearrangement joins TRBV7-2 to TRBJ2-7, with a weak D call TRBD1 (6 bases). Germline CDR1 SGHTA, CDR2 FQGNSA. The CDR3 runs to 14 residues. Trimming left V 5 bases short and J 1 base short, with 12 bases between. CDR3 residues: CASSPDSGSYEQYF. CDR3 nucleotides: TGTGCCAGCAGCCCGGACAGCGGATCCTACGAGCAGTACTTC.

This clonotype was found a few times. In nucleotides, the CDR3 is TGTGCCAGCAGCCAAGAGGGAACCAATCAGCCCCAGCATTTT. This translates into CASSQEGTNQPQHF. This chain uses TRBV2 with TRBJ1-5; D is undetermined. The CDR3 length is 14 residues. Germline values: CDR1 SNHLY, CDR2 FYNNEI. The ends were cut back, 6 bases at V and 3 bases at J, with 12 bases in the middle. The full variable domain, in which reference TRBV2 and TRBJ1-5 provide the parts outside the CDR3, is EPEVTQTPSHQVTQMGQEVILRCVPISNHLYFYWYRQILGQKVEFLVSFYNNEISEKSEIFDDQFSVERPDGSNFTLKIRSTKLEDSAMYFCASSQEGTNQPQHFGDGTRLSIL.

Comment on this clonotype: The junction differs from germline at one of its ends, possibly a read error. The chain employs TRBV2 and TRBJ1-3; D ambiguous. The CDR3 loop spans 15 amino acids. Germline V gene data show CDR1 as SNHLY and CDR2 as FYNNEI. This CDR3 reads CASSVSVVPGNSIYF. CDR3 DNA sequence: TGTGCCAGCAGCGTGTCGGTGGTCCCTGGAAACAGCATATATTTT. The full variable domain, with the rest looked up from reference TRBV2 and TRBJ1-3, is EPEVTQTPSHQVTQMGQEVILRCVPISNHLYFYWYRQILGQKVEFLVSFYNNEISEKSEIFDDQFSVERPDGSNFTLKIRSTKLEDSAMYFCASSVSVVPGNSIYFGEGSWLTVV.

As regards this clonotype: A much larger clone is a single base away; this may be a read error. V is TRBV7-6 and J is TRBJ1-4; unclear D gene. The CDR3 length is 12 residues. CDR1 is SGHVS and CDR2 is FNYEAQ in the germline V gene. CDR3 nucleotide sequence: TGTGTCAGCAGCTCGCGAAATGAAAAACTGTTTTTT. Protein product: CVSSSRNEKLFF.

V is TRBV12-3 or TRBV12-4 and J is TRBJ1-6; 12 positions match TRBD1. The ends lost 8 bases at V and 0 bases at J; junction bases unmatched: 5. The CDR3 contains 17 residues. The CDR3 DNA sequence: TGTGCCAGCCACGGGACAGGGGGCAACTCCTATAATTCACCCCTCCACTTT. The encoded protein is CASHGTGGNSYNSPLHF.

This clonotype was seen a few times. Here the CDR3 DNA reads TGTGCCAGCAGCCCTTCCGGGGCACCTGAAGCTTTCTTT. It encodes CASSPSGAPEAFF. The chain is built from TRBV9 and TRBJ1-1, with D possibly TRBD1 on 5 matching bases. The germline V gene has CDR1 SGDLS and CDR2 YYNGEE. V lost 4 bases to trimming and J lost 6 bases, with 13 bases between them. The CDR3 extends over 13 amino acids.

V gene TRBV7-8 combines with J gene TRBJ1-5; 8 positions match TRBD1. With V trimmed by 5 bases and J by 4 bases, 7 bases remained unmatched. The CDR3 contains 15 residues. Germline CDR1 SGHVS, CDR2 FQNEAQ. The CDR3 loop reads CASSPNRGVNQPQHF. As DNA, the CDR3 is TGTGCCAGCAGCCCTAACAGGGGGGTTAATCAGCCCCAGCATTTT.

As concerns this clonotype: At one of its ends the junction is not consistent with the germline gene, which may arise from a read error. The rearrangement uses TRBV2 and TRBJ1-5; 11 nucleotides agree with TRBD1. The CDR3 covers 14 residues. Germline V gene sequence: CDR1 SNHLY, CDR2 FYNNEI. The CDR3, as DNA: TGCGCCAGCAGGGGTGGGACAGGGGGGAGACCCCAGCATTTT. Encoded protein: CASRGGTGGRPQHF.